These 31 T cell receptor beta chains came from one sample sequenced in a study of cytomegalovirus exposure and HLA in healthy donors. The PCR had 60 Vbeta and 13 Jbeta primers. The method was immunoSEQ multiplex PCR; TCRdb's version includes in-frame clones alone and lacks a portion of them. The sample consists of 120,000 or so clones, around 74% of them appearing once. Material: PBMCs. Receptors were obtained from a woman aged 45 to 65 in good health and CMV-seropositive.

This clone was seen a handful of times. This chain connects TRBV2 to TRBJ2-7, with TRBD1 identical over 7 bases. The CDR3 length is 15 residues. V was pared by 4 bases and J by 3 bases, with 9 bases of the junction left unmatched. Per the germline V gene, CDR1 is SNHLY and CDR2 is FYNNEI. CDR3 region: CASSAEGAKDYEQYF. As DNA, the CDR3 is TGTGCCAGCAGTGCCGAGGGGGCAAAGGACTACGAGCAGTACTTC.

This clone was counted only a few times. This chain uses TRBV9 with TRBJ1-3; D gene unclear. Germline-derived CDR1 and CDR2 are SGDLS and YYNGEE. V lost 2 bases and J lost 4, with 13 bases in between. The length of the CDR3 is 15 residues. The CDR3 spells CASSVGLSGGNTIYF. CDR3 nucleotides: TGTGCCAGCAGCGTCGGACTCTCGGGGGGAAACACCATATATTTT. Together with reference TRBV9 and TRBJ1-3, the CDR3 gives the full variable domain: DSGVTQTPKHLITATGQRVTLRCSPRSGDLSVYWYQQSLDQGLQFLIQYYNGEERAKGNILERFSAQQFPDLHSELNLSSLELGDSALYFCASSVGLSGGNTIYFGEGSWLTVV.

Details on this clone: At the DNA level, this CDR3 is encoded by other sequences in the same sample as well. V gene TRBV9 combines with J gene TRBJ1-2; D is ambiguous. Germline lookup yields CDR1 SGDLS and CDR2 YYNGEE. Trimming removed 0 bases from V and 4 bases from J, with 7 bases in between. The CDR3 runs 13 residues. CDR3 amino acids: CASSVGGVYGYTF. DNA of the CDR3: TGTGCCAGCAGCGTAGGCGGCGTCTATGGCTACACCTTC.

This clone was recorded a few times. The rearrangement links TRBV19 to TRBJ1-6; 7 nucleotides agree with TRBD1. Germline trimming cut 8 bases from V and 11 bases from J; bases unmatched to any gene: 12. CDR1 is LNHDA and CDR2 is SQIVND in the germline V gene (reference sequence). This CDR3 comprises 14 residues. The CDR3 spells CASGFGQGVAPLHF. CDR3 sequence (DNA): TGTGCCAGTGGCTTCGGGCAGGGGGTAGCACCCCTCCACTTT.

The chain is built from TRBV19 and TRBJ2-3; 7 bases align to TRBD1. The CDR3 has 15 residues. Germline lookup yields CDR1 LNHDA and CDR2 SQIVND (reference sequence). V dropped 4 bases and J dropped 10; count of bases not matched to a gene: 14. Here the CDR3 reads CASSRVSGQASAQYF. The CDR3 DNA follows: TGTGCCAGTAGTAGGGTGTCCGGACAGGCGTCAGCGCAGTATTTT. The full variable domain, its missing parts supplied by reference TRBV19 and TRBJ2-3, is DGGITQSPKYLFRKEGQNVTLSCEQNLNHDAMYWYRQDPGQGLRLIYYSQIVNDFQKGDIAEGYSVSREKKESFPLTVTSAQKNPTAFYLCASSRVSGQASAQYFGPGTRLTVL.

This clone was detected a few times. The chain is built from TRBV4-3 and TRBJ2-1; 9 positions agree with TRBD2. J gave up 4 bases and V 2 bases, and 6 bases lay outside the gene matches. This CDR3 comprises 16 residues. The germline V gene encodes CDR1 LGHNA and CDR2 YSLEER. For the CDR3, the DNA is TGCGCCAGCAGCCAAAATCTAGCGGGGAGATACAATGAGCAGTTCTTC. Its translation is CASSQNLAGRYNEQFF.

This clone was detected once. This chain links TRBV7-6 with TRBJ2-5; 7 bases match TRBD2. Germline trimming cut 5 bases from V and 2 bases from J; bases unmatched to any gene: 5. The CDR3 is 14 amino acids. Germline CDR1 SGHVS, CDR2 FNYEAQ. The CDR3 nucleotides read TGTGCCAGCAGCCCAGGGACTATACAAGAGACCCAGTACTTC. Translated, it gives CASSPGTIQETQYF.

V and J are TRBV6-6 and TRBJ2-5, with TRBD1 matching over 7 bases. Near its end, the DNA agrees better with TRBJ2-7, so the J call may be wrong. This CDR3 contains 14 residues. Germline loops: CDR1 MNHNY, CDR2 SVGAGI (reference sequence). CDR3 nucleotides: TGTGCCAGCAGCCCCACAGGGGCCTCCTACGAGCAGTACTTC. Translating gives CASSPTGASYEQYF.

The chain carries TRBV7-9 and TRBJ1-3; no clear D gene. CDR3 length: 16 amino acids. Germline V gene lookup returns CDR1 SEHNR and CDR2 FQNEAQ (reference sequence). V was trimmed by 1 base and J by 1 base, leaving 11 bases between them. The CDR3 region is CASSLVPQTSGNTIYF. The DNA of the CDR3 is TGTGCCAGCAGCTTAGTCCCGCAGACTTCTGGAAACACCATATATTTT.

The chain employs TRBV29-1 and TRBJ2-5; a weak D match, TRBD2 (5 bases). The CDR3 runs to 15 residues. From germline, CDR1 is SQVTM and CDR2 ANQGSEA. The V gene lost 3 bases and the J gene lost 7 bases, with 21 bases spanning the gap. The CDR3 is CSVEGERNGLGTQYF. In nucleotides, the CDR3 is TGCAGCGTTGAGGGAGAGCGGAATGGTTTGGGGACCCAGTACTTC.

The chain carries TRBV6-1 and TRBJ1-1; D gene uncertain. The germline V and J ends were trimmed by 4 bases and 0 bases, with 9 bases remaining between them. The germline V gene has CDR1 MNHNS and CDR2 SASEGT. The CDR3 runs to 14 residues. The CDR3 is CASSGSDMNTEAFF. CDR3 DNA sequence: TGTGCCAGCAGTGGAAGTGACATGAACACTGAAGCTTTCTTT.

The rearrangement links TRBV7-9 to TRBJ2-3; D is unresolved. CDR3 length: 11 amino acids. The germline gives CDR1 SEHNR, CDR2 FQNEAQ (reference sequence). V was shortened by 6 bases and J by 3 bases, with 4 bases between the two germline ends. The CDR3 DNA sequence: TGTGCCAGCAGATCTACAGATACGCAGTATTTT. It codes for CASRSTDTQYF. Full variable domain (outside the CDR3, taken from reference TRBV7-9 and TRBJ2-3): DTGVSQNPRHKITKRGQNVTFRCDPISEHNRLYWYRQTLGQGPEFLTYFQNEAQLEKSRLLSDRFSAERPKGSFSTLEIQRTEQGDSAMYLCASRSTDTQYFGPGTRLTVL.

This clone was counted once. The CDR3 DNA reads as TGCAGCGCAGCACAGGGGACGAACACTGAAGCTTTCTTT. As protein: CSAAQGTNTEAFF. The rearrangement joins TRBV29-1 to TRBJ1-1, with TRBD1 matching 7 bases. V shed 7 bases, J shed 1 base, and the junction held 6 bases outside the gene matches. Germline CDR1 reads SQVTM; CDR2 reads ANQGSEA. The CDR3 covers 13 residues.

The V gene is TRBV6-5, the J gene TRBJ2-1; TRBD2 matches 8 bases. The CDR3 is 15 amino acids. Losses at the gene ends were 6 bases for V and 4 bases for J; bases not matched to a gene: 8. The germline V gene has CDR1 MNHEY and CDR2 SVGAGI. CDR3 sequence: CASSRTSGGYNEQFF. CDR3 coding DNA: TGTGCCAGCAGCCGTACTAGCGGCGGATACAATGAGCAGTTCTTC.

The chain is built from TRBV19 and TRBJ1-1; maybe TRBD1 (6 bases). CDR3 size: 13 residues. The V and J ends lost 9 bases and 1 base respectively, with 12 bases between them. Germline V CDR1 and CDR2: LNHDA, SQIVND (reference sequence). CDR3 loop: CASNREGNTEAFF. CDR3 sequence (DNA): TGTGCCAGCAACAGGGAGGGGAACACTGAAGCTTTCTTT.

The CDR3 reads CASSASGGAIIYEQYF. The CDR3 nucleotides read TGTGCCAGCAGCGCTAGCGGGGGCGCGATCATCTACGAGCAGTACTTC. This chain connects TRBV6-6 to TRBJ2-7; TRBD2 agrees at 10 bases. CDR3 length: 16 amino acids. The germline V gene has CDR1 MNHNY and CDR2 SVGAGI (reference sequence). V lost 6 bases, J lost 3 bases, and 11 bases stayed unmatched.

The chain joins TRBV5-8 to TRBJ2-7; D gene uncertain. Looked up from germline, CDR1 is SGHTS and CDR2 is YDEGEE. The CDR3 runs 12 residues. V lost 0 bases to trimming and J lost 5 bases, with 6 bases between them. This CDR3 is CASSLVPNEQYF. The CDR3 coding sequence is TGTGCCAGCAGCTTGGTCCCCAACGAGCAGTACTTC. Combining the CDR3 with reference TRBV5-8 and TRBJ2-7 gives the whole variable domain EAGVTQSPTHLIKTRGQQATLRCSPISGHTSVYWYQQALGLGLQFLLWYDEGEERNRGNFPPRFSGRQFPNYSSELNVNALELEDSALYLCASSLVPNEQYFGPGTRLTVT.

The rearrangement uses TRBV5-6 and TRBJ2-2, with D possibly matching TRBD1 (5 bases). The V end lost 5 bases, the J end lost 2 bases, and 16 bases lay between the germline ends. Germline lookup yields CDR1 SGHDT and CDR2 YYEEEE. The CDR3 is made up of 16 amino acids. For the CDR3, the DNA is TGTGCCAGCAGAAAGGAAGGGGTCAGCAACACCGGGGAGCTGTTTTTT. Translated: CASRKEGVSNTGELFF.

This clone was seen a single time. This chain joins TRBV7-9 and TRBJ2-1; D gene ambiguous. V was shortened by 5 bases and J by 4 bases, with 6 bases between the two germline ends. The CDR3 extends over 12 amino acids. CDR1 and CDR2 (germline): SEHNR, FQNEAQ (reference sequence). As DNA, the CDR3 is TGTGCCAGCAGCCCCTTGTACAATGAGCAGTTCTTC. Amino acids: CASSPLYNEQFF. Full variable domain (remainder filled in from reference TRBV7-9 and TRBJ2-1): DTGVSQNPRHKITKRGQNVTFRCDPISEHNRLYWYRQTLGQGPEFLTYFQNEAQLEKSRLLSDRFSAERPKGSFSTLEIQRTEQGDSAMYLCASSPLYNEQFFGPGTRLTVL.

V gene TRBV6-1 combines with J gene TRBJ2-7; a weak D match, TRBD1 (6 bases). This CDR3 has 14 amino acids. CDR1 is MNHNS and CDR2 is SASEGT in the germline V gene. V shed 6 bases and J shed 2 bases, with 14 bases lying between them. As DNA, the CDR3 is TGTGCCAGCAGGCCAGGGACACCAACCTACGAGCAGTACTTC. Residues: CASRPGTPTYEQYF.

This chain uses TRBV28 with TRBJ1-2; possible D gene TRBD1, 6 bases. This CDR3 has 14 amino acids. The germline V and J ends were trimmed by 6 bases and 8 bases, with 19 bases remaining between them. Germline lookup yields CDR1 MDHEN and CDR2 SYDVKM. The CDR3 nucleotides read TGTGCCAGCAGAAAACCAGGGGTGGTCATGGGCTACACCTTC. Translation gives CASRKPGVVMGYTF.

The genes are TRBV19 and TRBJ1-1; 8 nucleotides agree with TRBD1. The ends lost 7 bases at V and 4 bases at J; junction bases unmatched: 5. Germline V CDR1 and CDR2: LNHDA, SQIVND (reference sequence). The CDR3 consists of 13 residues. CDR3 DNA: TGTGCCAGTATGGCAGGGGGCCTCACTGAAGCTTTCTTT. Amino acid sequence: CASMAGGLTEAFF.

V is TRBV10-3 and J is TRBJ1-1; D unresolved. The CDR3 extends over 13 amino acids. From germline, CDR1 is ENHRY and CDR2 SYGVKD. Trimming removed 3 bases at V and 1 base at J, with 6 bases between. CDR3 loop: CAISDRKNTEAFF. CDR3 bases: TGTGCCATCAGTGACAGGAAGAACACTGAAGCTTTCTTT.

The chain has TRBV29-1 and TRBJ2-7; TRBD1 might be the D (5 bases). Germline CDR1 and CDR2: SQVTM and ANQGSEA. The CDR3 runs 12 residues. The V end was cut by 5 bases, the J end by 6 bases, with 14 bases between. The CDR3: CSVSQGRGEQYF. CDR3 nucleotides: TGCAGCGTTAGTCAGGGTAGAGGCGAGCAGTACTTC.

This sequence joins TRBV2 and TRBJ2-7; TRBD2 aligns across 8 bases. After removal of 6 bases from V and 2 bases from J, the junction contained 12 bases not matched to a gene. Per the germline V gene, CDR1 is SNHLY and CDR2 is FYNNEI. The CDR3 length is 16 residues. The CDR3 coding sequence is TGTGCCAGCAGCAGGGGCGGGGGGCAGTCGCCCTACGAGCAGTACTTC. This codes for CASSRGGGQSPYEQYF.

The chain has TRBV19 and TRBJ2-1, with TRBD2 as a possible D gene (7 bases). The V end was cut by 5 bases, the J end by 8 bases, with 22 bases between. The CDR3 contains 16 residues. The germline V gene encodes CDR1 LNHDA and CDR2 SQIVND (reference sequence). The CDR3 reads CASSSVTEGGADEQFF. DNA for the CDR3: TGTGCCAGTAGTTCCGTGACTGAGGGGGGGGCCGATGAGCAGTTCTTC.

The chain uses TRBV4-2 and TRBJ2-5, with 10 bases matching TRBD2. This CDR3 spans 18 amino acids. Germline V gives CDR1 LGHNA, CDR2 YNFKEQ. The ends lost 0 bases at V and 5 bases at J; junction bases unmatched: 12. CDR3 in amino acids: CASSQDLSGGAVQETQYF. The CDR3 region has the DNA TGTGCCAGCAGCCAAGATCTCAGCGGGGGGGCCGTTCAGGAGACCCAGTACTTC.

The CDR3 protein is CASSPRRTMTGRSTDTQYF. CDR3 nucleotide sequence: TGTGCCAGCAGCCCCCGTAGGACCATGACAGGGAGGAGCACAGATACGCAGTATTTT. The rearrangement links TRBV7-9 to TRBJ2-3; a possible D gene is TRBD1 (7 bases). Trimming took off 5 bases at V and 0 bases at J, with 24 bases between the two ends. CDR1 and CDR2 from the germline V gene are SEHNR and FQNEAQ (reference sequence). CDR3 length: 19 residues.

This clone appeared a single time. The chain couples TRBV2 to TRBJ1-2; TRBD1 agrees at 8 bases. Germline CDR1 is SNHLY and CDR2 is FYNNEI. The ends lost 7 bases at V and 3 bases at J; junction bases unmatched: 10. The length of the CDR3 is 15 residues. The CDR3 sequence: CASTLDRVGDYGYTF. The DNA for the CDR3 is TGTGCCAGCACCCTGGACAGGGTGGGGGACTATGGCTACACCTTC.

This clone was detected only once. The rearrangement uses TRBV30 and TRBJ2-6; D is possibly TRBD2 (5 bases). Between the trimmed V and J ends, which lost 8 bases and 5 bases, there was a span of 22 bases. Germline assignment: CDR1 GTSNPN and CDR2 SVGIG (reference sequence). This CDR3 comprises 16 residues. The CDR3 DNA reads TGTGCCAGGCGGCTAGCTTTATTCCTCTGGGCCAACGTCCTGACTTTC. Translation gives CARRLALFLWANVLTF.

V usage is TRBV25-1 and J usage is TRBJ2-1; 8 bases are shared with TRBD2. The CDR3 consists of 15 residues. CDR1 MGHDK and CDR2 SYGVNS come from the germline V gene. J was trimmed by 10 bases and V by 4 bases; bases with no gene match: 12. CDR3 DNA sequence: TGTGCCAGCAGTGGAAGCGGGGGCCCCCTATCGGAGCAGTTCTTC. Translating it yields CASSGSGGPLSEQFF.